The clone carrying this T cell receptor beta chain was seen many times. The sample carries other DNA sequences with the same CDR3. The data were obtained in a study of blood T cell repertoires in COVID-19. The CDR3 sequence is 14 residues long. J was trimmed by 5 bases and V by 4 bases; bases with no gene match: 5. Germline V gives CDR1 SGHRS, CDR2 YFSETQ. Data came from immunoSEQ multiplex PCR; TCRdb stores just in-frame clones and leaves some out. The data show about 130,000 clones, approximately 85% seen once. This chain joins TRBV5-1 and TRBJ1-5; TRBD1 aligns across 8 bases. The sample was peripheral blood. This TCR derives from a human donor in a cohort sampled during active COVID-19. This CDR3 reads CASSRTGRDQPQHF. Written as DNA, the CDR3 is TGCGCCAGCAGCCGGACAGGGCGAGATCAGCCCCAGCATTTT.